The 3 T cell receptor beta chains below come from one sample, sequenced in a study of T cell responses to AZD1222 COVID-19 vaccine. Clones were sequenced by immunoSEQ multiplex PCR, and TCRdb holds only the in-frame ones, with some missing. The repertoire holds 75,000 to 100,000 clones, with 89% as singletons. The sample in question was peripheral blood, obtained on day 0 of AZD1222 vaccination. These receptors all stem from an adult in good health.

This clone was recorded once. The chain links TRBV28 to TRBJ2-1; possibly TRBD2 for D (6 bases). The CDR3 consists of 16 residues. Per the germline V gene, CDR1 is MDHEN and CDR2 is SYDVKM. The ends were cut back, 7 bases at V and 0 bases at J, with 16 bases in the middle. The CDR3 reads CASISASANSYNEQFF. For the CDR3, the DNA is TGTGCCAGCATTTCCGCTAGCGCGAACTCCTACAATGAGCAGTTCTTC. Drawing the rest from reference TRBV28 and TRBJ2-1, the complete variable domain is DVKVTQSSRYLVKRTGEKVFLECVQDMDHENMFWYRQDPGLGLRLIYFSYDVKMKEKGDIPEGYSVSREKKERFSLILESASTNQTSMYLCASISASANSYNEQFFGPGTRLTVL.

This clone was observed a handful of times. The chain carries TRBV10-3 and TRBJ1-5, with a weak D call TRBD1 (6 bases). This CDR3 region has 13 residues. V shed 6 bases and J shed 4 bases, with 10 bases lying between them. Germline CDR1 and CDR2: ENHRY and SYGVKD. The CDR3 DNA reads as TGTGCCATCAGCGAGGACAGAAATCAGCCCCAGCATTTT. Amino acid sequence: CAISEDRNQPQHF.

The genes are TRBV7-2 and TRBJ1-2; TRBD1 aligns across 7 bases. CDR1 is SGHTA and CDR2 is FQGNSA in the germline V gene. V was clipped by 5 bases and J by 6 bases; unmatched bases: 18. The CDR3 contains 17 residues. The CDR3 reads CASSIAPTGRRGDGYTF. The CDR3, as DNA: TGTGCCAGCAGCATTGCCCCGACAGGGAGACGCGGAGATGGCTACACCTTC.